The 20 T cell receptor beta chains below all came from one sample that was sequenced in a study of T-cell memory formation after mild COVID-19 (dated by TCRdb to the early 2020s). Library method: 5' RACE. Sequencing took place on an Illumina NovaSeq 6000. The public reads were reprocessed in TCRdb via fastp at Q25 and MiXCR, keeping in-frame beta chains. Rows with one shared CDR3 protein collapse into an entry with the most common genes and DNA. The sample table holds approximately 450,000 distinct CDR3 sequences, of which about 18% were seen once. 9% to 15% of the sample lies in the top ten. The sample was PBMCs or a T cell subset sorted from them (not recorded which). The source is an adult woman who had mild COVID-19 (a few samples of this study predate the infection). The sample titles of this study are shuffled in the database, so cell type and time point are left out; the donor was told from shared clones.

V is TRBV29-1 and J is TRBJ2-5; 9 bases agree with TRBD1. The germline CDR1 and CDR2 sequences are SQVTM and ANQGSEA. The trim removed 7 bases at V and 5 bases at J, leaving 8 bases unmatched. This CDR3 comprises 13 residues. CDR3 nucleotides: TGCAGCGCACCGGGACAGGGATTGGAGACCCAGTACTTC. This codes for CSAPGQGLETQYF.

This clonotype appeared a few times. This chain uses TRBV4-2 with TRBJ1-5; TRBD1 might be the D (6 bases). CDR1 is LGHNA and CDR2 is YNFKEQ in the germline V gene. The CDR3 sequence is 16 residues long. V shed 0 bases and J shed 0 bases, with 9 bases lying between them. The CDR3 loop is CASSQDWTDSNQPQHF. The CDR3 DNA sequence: TGTGCCAGCAGCCAAGATTGGACAGATAGCAATCAGCCCCAGCATTTT.

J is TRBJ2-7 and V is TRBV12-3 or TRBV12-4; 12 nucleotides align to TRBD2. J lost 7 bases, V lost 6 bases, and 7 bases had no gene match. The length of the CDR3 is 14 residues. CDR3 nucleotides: TGTGCCAGCAGACGGACTAGCGGGACTAGGGAGCAGTACTTC. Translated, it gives CASRRTSGTREQYF.

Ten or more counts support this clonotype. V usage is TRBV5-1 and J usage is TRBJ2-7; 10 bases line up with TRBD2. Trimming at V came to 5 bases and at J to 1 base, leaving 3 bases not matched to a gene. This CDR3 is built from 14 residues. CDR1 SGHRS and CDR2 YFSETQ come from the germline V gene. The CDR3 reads CASRLAGNSYEQYF. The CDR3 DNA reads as TGCGCCAGCAGACTAGCGGGGAATTCCTACGAGCAGTACTTC.

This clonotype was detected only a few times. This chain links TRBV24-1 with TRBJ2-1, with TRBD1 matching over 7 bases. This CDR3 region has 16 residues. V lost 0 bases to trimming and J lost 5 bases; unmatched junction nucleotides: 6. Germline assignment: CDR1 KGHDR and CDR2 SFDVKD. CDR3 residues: CATSDLRGPVDNEQFF. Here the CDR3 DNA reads TGTGCCACCAGTGATTTGAGGGGGCCGGTCGACAATGAGCAGTTCTTC.

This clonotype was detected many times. CDR3 region: CASSLGQTNTGELFF. CDR3 nucleotides: TGCGCCAGCAGCTTGGGACAGACGAACACCGGGGAGCTGTTTTTT. The V gene is TRBV5-1, the J gene TRBJ2-2; tentative D call: TRBD1 (5 bases). CDR3 length: 15 amino acids. Germline V gene lookup returns CDR1 SGHRS and CDR2 YFSETQ. Deletions cut 0 bases from V and 0 bases from J, with 6 bases between.

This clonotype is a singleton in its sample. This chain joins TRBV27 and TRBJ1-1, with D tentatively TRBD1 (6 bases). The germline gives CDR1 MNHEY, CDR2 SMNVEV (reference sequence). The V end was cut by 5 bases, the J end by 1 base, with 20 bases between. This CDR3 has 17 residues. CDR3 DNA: TGTGCCAGCAGTCCCCGGCAAATCAGGGGCGGGAACACTGAAGCTTTCTTT. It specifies CASSPRQIRGGNTEAFF.

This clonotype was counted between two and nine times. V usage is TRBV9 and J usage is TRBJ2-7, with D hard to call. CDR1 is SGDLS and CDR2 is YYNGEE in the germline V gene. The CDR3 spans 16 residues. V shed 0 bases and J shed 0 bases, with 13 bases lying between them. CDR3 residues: CASSVALLGSSYEQYF. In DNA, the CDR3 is TGTGCCAGCAGCGTAGCCCTCTTGGGTAGCTCCTACGAGCAGTACTTC.

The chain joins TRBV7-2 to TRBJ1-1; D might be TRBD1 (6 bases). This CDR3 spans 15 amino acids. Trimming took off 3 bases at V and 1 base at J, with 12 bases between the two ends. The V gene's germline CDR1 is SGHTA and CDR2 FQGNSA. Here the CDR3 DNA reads TGTGCCAGCAGCTTCAGGGGCAGGGGGAACACTGAAGCTTTCTTT. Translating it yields CASSFRGRGNTEAFF.

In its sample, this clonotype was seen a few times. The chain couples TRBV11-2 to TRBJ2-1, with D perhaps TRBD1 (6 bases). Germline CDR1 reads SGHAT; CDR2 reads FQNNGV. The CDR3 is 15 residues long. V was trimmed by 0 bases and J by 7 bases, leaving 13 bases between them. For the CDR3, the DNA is TGTGCCAGCAGCTTAGACTTGTGGACAGAAAATGAGCAGTTCTTC. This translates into CASSLDLWTENEQFF. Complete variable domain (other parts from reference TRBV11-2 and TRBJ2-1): EAGVAQSPRYKIIEKRQSVAFWCNPISGHATLYWYQQILGQGPKLLIQFQNNGVVDDSQLPKDRFSAERLKGVDSTLKIQPAKLEDSAVYLCASSLDLWTENEQFFGPGTRLTVL.

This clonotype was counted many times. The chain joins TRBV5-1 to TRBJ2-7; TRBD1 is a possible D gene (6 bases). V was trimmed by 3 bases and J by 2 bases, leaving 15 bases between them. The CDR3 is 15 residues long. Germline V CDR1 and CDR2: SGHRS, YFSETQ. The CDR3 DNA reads TGCGCCAGCAGCTGGGCGTTGGACAGACCCTACGAGCAGTACTTC. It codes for CASSWALDRPYEQYF.

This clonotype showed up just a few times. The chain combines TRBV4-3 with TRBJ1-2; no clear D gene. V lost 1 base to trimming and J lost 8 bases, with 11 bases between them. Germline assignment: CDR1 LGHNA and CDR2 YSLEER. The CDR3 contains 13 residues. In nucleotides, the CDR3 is TGCGCCAGCAGCCAAGGTTGGCAGCGGGGCTACACCTTC. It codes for CASSQGWQRGYTF.

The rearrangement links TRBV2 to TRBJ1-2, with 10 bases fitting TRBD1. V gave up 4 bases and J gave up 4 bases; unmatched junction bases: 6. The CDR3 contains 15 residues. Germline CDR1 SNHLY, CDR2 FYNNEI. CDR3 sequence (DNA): TGTGCCAGCAGTGCACCGGGACAGGGGTCCTATGGCTACACCTTC. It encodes CASSAPGQGSYGYTF. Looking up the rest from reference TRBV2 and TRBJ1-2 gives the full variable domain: EPEVTQTPSHQVTQMGQEVILRCVPISNHLYFYWYRQILGQKVEFLVSFYNNEISEKSEIFDDQFSVERPDGSNFTLKIRSTKLEDSAMYFCASSAPGQGSYGYTFGSGTRLTVV.

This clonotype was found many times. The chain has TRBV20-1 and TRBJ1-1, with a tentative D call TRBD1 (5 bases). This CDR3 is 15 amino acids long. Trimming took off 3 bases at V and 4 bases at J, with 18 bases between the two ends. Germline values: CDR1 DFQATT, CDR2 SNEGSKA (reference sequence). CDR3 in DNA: TGCAGTGCTAGGCGGGGGAACTCATACGGCACTGAAGCTTTCTTT. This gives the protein CSARRGNSYGTEAFF.

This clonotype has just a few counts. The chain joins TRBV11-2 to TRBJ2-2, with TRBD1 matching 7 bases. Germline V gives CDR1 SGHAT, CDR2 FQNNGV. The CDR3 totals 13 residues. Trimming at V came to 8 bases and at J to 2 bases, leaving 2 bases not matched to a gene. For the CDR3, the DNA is TGTGCCAGCCCAGGGGGAAACACCGGGGAGCTGTTTTTT. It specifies CASPGGNTGELFF.

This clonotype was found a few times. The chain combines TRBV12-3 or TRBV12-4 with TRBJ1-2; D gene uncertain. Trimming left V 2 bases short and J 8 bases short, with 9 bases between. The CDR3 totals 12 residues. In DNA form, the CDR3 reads TGTGCCAGCAGTTTATCCGGCAGCGGCTACACCTTC. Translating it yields CASSLSGSGYTF.

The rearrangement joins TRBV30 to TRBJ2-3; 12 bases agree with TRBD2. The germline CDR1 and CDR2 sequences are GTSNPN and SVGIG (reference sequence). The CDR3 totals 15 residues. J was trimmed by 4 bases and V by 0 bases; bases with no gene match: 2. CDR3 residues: CAWSVLAGGPDTQYF. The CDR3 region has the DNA TGTGCCTGGAGTGTACTAGCGGGGGGCCCAGATACGCAGTATTTT.

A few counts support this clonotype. The CDR3 region has the DNA TGCGCCAGCAGCTTGGCAGGGGATGGCAATCAGCCCCAGCATTTT. This sequence encodes CASSLAGDGNQPQHF. The V and J genes are TRBV5-1 and TRBJ1-5, with D perhaps TRBD1 (6 bases). This CDR3 is built from 15 residues. Looked up from germline, CDR1 is SGHRS and CDR2 is YFSETQ. The ends were cut back, 0 bases at V and 2 bases at J, with 9 bases in the middle.

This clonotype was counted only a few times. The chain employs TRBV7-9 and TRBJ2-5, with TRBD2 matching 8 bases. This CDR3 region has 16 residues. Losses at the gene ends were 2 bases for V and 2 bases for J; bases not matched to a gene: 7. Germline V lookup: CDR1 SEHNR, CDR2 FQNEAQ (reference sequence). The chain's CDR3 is CASSLQGLVLQETQYF. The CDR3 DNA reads TGTGCCAGCAGCTTACAGGGACTAGTCCTACAAGAGACCCAGTACTTC.

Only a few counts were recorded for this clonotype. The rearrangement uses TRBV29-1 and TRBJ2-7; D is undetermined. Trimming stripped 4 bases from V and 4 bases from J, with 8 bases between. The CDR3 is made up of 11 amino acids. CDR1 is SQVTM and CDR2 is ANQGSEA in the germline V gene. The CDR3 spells CSVVQEYEQYF. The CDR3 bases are TGCAGCGTTGTACAAGAGTACGAGCAGTACTTC.